One sample yielded the 24 T cell receptor beta chains listed below, sequenced in a study of T cells in Graves' hyperthyroidism and ophthalmopathy. Amplification yielded TCR beta CDR3 regions, with RNA transcripts as the source. Initially, a first-round RT-PCR of the TCR CDR3 employed the HTBI primer set. TCRdb called the multiplex PCR reads again in MiXCR, with one record for every CDR3 protein. The sample carries about 680,000 distinct CDR3 sequences, 30% to 40% recorded once. The specimen sequenced was blood. The receptors were sampled from a woman aged 40 to 50 with Graves' hyperthyroidism.

This clonotype was detected only a few times. The chain combines TRBV7-8 with TRBJ1-5, with unresolved D. Germline CDR1 reads SGHVS; CDR2 reads FQNEAQ. This CDR3 has 13 amino acids. V lost 2 bases, J lost 7 bases, and 9 bases lay in between. The chain's CDR3 is CASSLFILQPQHF. In DNA, the CDR3 is TGTGCCAGCAGCTTATTTATTTTGCAGCCCCAGCATTTT. The whole variable domain, remainder taken from reference TRBV7-8 and TRBJ1-5, is GAGVSQSPRYKVAKRGQDVALRCDPISGHVSLFWYQQALGQGPEFLTYFQNEAQLDKSGLPSDRFFAERPEGSVSTLKIQRTQQEDSAVYLCASSLFILQPQHFGDGTRLSIL.

This clonotype was observed at least ten times. The chain recombines TRBV7-2 with TRBJ2-7, with a possible D match to TRBD1 (6 bases). The CDR3 spans 14 residues. Germline CDR1 reads SGHTA; CDR2 reads FQGNSA. V lost 5 bases to trimming and J lost 4 bases, with 15 bases between them. As DNA, the CDR3 is TGTGCCAGCAGCCTGGGGGCAGGGGTTTACGAGCAGTACTTC. Translation gives CASSLGAGVYEQYF.

The chain combines TRBV20-1 with TRBJ2-7, with 7 bases lining up with TRBD2. The CDR3 loop spans 15 amino acids. Germline CDR1 DFQATT, CDR2 SNEGSKA (reference sequence). V was clipped by 0 bases and J by 0 bases; unmatched bases: 5. CDR3 protein: CSARDGREASYEQYF. The CDR3 DNA reads TGCAGTGCTAGAGATGGGAGGGAGGCCTCCTACGAGCAGTACTTC.

This sequence joins TRBV4-2 and TRBJ2-7, with TRBD1 matching 11 bases. Germline V gene sequence: CDR1 LGHNA, CDR2 YNFKEQ. This CDR3 comprises 14 residues. The J segment lost 7 bases and the V segment lost 6 bases, leaving 8 bases of the junction unmatched. The DNA of the CDR3 is TGTGCCAGCAGAGGCGGACAGGGGGCAGAAGAGCAGTACTTC. Translated: CASRGGQGAEEQYF.

In the case of this clonotype: Germline and junction disagree at one end, which may indicate a read error. The chain couples TRBV5-1 to TRBJ1-1; unclear D gene. The germline gives CDR1 SGHRS, CDR2 YFSETQ. The CDR3 totals 14 residues. The CDR3 DNA follows: TGCGCCAGCAGCTTGGTATCGGCGAACACTGCAGCTTTCTTT. Its protein is CASSLVSANTAAFF.

This clonotype was seen ten or more times. The chain recombines TRBV5-6 with TRBJ1-2; the D is unclear. Germline V gene lookup returns CDR1 SGHDT and CDR2 YYEEEE. The CDR3 extends over 13 amino acids. Between the trimmed V and J ends, which lost 2 bases and 4 bases, there was a span of 9 bases. CDR3 sequence: CASSLGGSYGYTF. In nucleotides, the CDR3 is TGTGCCAGCAGCTTAGGAGGGAGCTATGGCTACACCTTC.

This clonotype was observed a few times. V is TRBV7-4 and J is TRBJ1-2, with D possibly being TRBD1 (6 bases). V was cut by 6 bases and J by 0 bases, with 20 bases left in between. CDR3 size: 17 residues. In germline, CDR1 is SGHVT, CDR2 SQSDAQ. The DNA for the CDR3 is TGTGCCAGCAGGACCAAAAGGACAGACCAAGCTAACTATGGCTACACCTTC. Its translation: CASRTKRTDQANYGYTF.

This chain joins TRBV10-2 and TRBJ1-1; maybe TRBD1 (5 bases). Trimming pared 0 bases from V and 1 base from J, leaving 6 bases between. CDR3 length: 14 amino acids. CDR1 and CDR2 (germline): WSHSY, SAAADI. CDR3 DNA sequence: TGCGCCAGCAGTGAGTCGGGGGGGAACACTGAAGCTTTCTTT. Translated: CASSESGGNTEAFF.

V gene TRBV4-1 combines with J gene TRBJ2-5; D is undetermined. V gave up 0 bases and J gave up 1 base, with 9 bases separating them. The CDR3 covers 15 residues. The V gene's germline CDR1 is MGHRA and CDR2 YSYEKL. CDR3 coding DNA: TGCGCCAGCAGCCAAGATGAAGGCTTCCAAGAGACCCAGTACTTC. Encoded protein: CASSQDEGFQETQYF.

This clonotype came up many times. This chain uses TRBV10-1 with TRBJ2-7; TRBD1 matches 9 bases. The junction had 8 bases not matched to a gene; V was cut back by 6 bases and J by 2 bases. There are 15 residues in the CDR3. Germline assignment: CDR1 WNHNN and CDR2 SYGVQD (reference sequence). The CDR3 sequence is CASSTGTGSTYEQYF. The CDR3 DNA reads as TGCGCCAGCAGCACCGGGACAGGGAGCACCTACGAGCAGTACTTC.

Notes on this clonotype: One junction end does not reproduce the germline sequence, and a read error may be involved. The chain carries TRBV10-3 and TRBJ2-6; no clear D gene. In germline, CDR1 is ENHRY, CDR2 SYGVKD. This CDR3 is 12 amino acids long. The CDR3, as DNA: TGTGCCATCAGTGCTGGGGACAACGTCCTGACTTTC. This encodes CAISAGDNVLTF.

This clonotype has just a few counts. This CDR3 is CASSDRERYGYTF. The CDR3 nucleotides are TGTGCCTCTTCCGACAGGGAACGCTATGGCTACACCTTC. The chain has TRBV19 and TRBJ1-2, with 7 bases that match TRBD1. Looked up from germline, CDR1 is LNHDA and CDR2 is SQIVND (reference sequence). The CDR3 extends over 13 amino acids. V gave up 11 bases and J gave up 4 bases; unmatched junction bases: 10.

The rearrangement links TRBV14 to TRBJ2-7; 8 bases fit TRBD1. The V gene's germline CDR1 is SGHDN and CDR2 FVKESK. V was pared by 1 base and J by 1 base, with 6 bases of the junction left unmatched. The CDR3 extends over 16 amino acids. In nucleotides, the CDR3 is TGTGCCAGCAGCCAAGCCCCGGGACAGGCATCCTACGAGCAGTACTTC. Encoded protein: CASSQAPGQASYEQYF.

This clonotype has only a few counts. In DNA, the CDR3 is TGCGCCAGCAGCTTCGAGGAGGGGGATCCTGAAAAACTGTTTTTT. It encodes CASSFEEGDPEKLFF. The gene calls are TRBV5-1 and TRBJ1-4, with D possibly being TRBD1 (6 bases). CDR1 is SGHRS and CDR2 is YFSETQ in the germline V gene. This CDR3 contains 15 residues. Deletions cut 2 bases from V and 7 bases from J, with 15 bases between.

The chain uses TRBV7-8 and TRBJ1-6, with D unclear. This CDR3 region has 19 residues. V lost 5 bases, J lost 8 bases, and 28 bases lay in between. Germline-derived CDR1 and CDR2 are SGHVS and FQNEAQ. The CDR3 DNA reads TGTGCCAGCAGCCAAGTGGGTTGGCGTCACAACAGAATTTATTCACCCCTCCACTTT. As protein: CASSQVGWRHNRIYSPLHF.

This clonotype came up many times. The chain employs TRBV25-1 and TRBJ1-4, with TRBD1 matching over 8 bases. V was clipped by 1 base and J by 7 bases; unmatched bases: 8. This CDR3 contains 16 residues. From germline, CDR1 is MGHDK and CDR2 SYGVNS. In DNA, the CDR3 is TGTGCCAGCAGTGAATGGGGCAGGGGGCTACCTGAAAAACTGTTTTTT. Protein product: CASSEWGRGLPEKLFF.

This clonotype was seen more than once but under ten times. The rearrangement joins TRBV4-2 to TRBJ2-2; D gene ambiguous. Germline V gene sequence: CDR1 LGHNA, CDR2 YNFKEQ. This CDR3 region has 16 residues. V was trimmed by 1 base and J by 0 bases, leaving 9 bases between them. The CDR3 protein is CASSQGITANTGELFF. CDR3 sequence (DNA): TGTGCCAGCAGCCAAGGGATAACAGCGAACACCGGGGAGCTGTTTTTT.

Notes on this clonotype: The conserved phenylalanine or tryptophan normally closing the CDR3 is absent here, so this likely arose from a read error. This chain uses TRBV12-3 or TRBV12-4 with TRBJ2-7; D remains unclear. The CDR3 totals 12 residues. Trimming took 5 bases from V and 7 from J, leaving 12 bases between them. For the CDR3, the DNA is TGTGCCAGCAGTCGACCCTGGCGTGAGCAGTACCTC. Translated, it gives CASSRPWREQYL.

V usage is TRBV14 and J usage is TRBJ1-1; TRBD1 agrees at 11 bases. V shed 4 bases and J 4 bases; nucleotides not matched to a gene: 8. This CDR3 is built from 16 residues. CDR1 is SGHDN, CDR2 FVKESK, per germline. CDR3 nucleotides: TGTGCCAGCAGCCTGGGACAGGGGGTGCGAGTCACTGAAGCTTTCTTT. Translation gives CASSLGQGVRVTEAFF.

Points on this clonotype: Possible read error: a much larger clone is one base away. V usage is TRBV2 and J usage is TRBJ2-6; tentatively, D is TRBD1 (6 bases). Germline V lookup: CDR1 SNHLY, CDR2 FYNNEI. The CDR3 runs to 16 residues. V was trimmed by 6 bases and J by 1 base, leaving 13 bases between them. CDR3 region: CASSRDKMSGANVLTF. The CDR3, as DNA: TGTGCCAGCAGCCGGGACAAGATGTCTGGGGCCAACGTCCTGACTTTC.

This clonotype has at least ten counts. The V gene is TRBV12-3 or TRBV12-4, the J gene TRBJ2-5; D assignment may be TRBD1 or TRBD2 (6 bases each). Trimming pared 3 bases from V and 0 bases from J, leaving 8 bases between. The CDR3 is 14 residues long. CDR3 region: CASSFGGHQETQYF. The CDR3 DNA is TGTGCCAGCAGTTTCGGGGGCCACCAAGAGACCCAGTACTTC.

The chain recombines TRBV7-9 with TRBJ2-7; D tentatively fits TRBD1 or TRBD2 (5 bases each). Germline CDR1 reads SEHNR; CDR2 reads FQNEAQ (reference sequence). This CDR3 is built from 14 residues. V lost 5 bases and J lost 5, with 16 bases in between. The CDR3 loop reads CASSPQEGIDEQYF. In DNA, the CDR3 is TGTGCCAGCAGCCCACAAGAGGGGATCGACGAGCAGTACTTC. The variable domain in full, completed from reference TRBV7-9 and TRBJ2-7, reads DTGVSQNPRHKITKRGQNVTFRCDPISEHNRLYWYRQTLGQGPEFLTYFQNEAQLEKSRLLSDRFSAERPKGSFSTLEIQRTEQGDSAMYLCASSPQEGIDEQYFGPGTRLTVT.

The chain carries TRBV6-2 or TRBV6-3 and TRBJ2-7; 8 nucleotides line up with TRBD1. J lost 4 bases, V lost 7 bases, and 12 bases had no gene match. CDR3 length: 15 amino acids. CDR1 MNHEY and CDR2 SVGEGT come from the germline V gene. CDR3 DNA: TGTGCCAGCAAAATCTTTACAGGGGGTCAATACGAGCAGTACTTC. Encoded protein: CASKIFTGGQYEQYF.

For this clonotype: With a much larger clone just one base away, this may be a read error. V is TRBV10-1 and J is TRBJ1-3, with D possibly matching TRBD1 (5 bases). Germline-derived CDR1 and CDR2 are WNHNN and SYGVQD (reference sequence). With 5 bases removed from V and 0 bases from J, the gap between germline ends came to 11 bases. CDR3 length: 15 amino acids. The CDR3 sequence: CASSIGADSGNTIYF. The DNA of the CDR3 is TGCGCCAGCAGTATCGGGGCCGACTCTGGAAACACCATATATTTT.